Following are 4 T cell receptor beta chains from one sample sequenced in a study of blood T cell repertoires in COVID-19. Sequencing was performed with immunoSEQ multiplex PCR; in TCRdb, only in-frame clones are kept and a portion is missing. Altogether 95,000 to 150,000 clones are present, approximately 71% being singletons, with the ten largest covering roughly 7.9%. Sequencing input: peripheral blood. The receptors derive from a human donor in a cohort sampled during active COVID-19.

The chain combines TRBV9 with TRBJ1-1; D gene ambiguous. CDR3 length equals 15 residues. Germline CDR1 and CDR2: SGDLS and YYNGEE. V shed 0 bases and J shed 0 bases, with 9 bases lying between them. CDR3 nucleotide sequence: TGTGCCAGCAGCGTAGACCCCGGGGTGAACACTGAAGCTTTCTTT. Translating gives CASSVDPGVNTEAFF.

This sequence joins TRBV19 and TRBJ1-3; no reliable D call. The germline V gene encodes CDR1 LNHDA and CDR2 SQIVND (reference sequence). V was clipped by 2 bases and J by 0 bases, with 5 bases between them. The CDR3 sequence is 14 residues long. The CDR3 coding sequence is TGTGCCAGTAGTATAAAGAGCTCTGGAAACACCATATATTTT. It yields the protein CASSIKSSGNTIYF.

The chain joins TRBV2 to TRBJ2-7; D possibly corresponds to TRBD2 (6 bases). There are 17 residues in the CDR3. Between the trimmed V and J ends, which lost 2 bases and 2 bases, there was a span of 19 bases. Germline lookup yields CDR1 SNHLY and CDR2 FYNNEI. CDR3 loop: CASSERPPGRDAYEQYF. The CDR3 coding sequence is TGTGCCAGCAGTGAAAGGCCCCCCGGGCGGGATGCCTACGAGCAGTACTTC.

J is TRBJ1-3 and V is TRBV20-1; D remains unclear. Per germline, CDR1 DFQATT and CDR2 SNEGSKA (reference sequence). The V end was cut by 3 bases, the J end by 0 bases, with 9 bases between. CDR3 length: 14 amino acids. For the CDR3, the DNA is TGCAGTGCTAGTGTCCCAGTCTCTGGAAACACCATATATTTT. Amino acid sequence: CSASVPVSGNTIYF.